The T cell receptor beta chain under discussion was sequenced for a study of regulatory T cells in long-lasting Graves disease. Whole-study context: With positive TSH receptor antibodies and over 5 years of antithyroid drugs, Graves' disease was considered persistent.

This clonotype was counted between two and nine times. No antigen is known for it. The time point denotes: persistent/refractory GD, antithyroid drugs over 5 years with positive TRAb. Extracted RNA from PBMCs served as the source of the TCR library. Arm-PCR of CDR3 regions and iRepertoire HTBI primers were the basis on which TCR beta libraries were built. In the authors' methods: Sample data revealed fewer than 70 TRBV and 14 TRBJ segments. MiXCR, applied by TCRdb to the multiplex PCR reads, yields one record per CDR3 protein. The V and J calls were not made by the authors but by TCRdb's processing. The data contain about 430,000 distinct CDR3 sequences, around a fifth of them singletons. CDR3 length: 14 residues. Per the germline V gene, CDR1 is ENHRY and CDR2 is SYGVKD. The V gene lost 5 bases and the J gene lost 2 bases, with 10 bases spanning the gap. Study-wide results and limits: Persistent disease showed a preference for TRBV28, TRBJ1-2 and TRBJ2-5. Persistent patients shared 2,741 public clonotypes among themselves. Newly diagnosed patients shared fewer, at roughly 1,000.

This clonotype originated in a female donor with Graves disease. This chain joins TRBV10-3 and TRBJ1-3, with D possibly being TRBD1 (5 bases). The sequenced sample was peripheral blood mononuclear cells (PBMCs), obtained when the disease was refractory, from a patient treated with antithyroid drugs. As DNA, the CDR3 is TGTGCCATCAGTAAAGGGGAAGCTGGAAACACCATATATTTT. Translating gives CAISKGEAGNTIYF.